Sequencing of this T cell receptor (beta chain) was carried out in a study of shared clonotypes between healthy human individuals. The study's findings and limits: Sequencing of the sorted subsets was shown by rarefaction to be incomplete despite large depth. Clonotypes which were not shared had lower generation probabilities than clonotypes that all four donors shared.

J gave up 0 bases and V 9 bases, and 5 bases lay outside the gene matches. The CDR3 has 14 residues. Germline lookup yields CDR1 ENHRY and CDR2 SYGVKD. This clone was seen only once. The antigen remains unidentified. Original data processing: Because ImmunoSEQ provided only junction sequences with no quality scores, the filtering differed. Libraries were prepared by immunoSEQ multiplex PCR; TCRdb keeps only in-frame clonotypes and omits some of them. The DNA gave D and trimming, while V, J and clone size come from that table. The sample holds about 2.1 million clones; 93% are singletons and the top ten take more than 1.5%. The naive CD8 population came from CD45RO-negative cells selected for CCR7, without terminally differentiated effector memory CD45RA+ cells.

Input material: naive CD8+ T cells from PBMCs. The clonotype originates from a young man in good health. Some clones in this sample may be carry-over from other donors' samples. The genes are TRBV10-3 and TRBJ2-4; 7 bases are shared with TRBD1. In DNA form, the CDR3 reads TGTGCCATTCTCCGGGACAGAGCCAAAAACATTCAGTACTTC. This encodes CAILRDRAKNIQYF.